These 16 T cell receptor beta chains came from one sample sequenced in a study of shared clonotypes between healthy human individuals. TCRdb keeps only in-frame clones here, not all; method: immunoSEQ multiplex PCR. The table shows approximately 1.5 million clones, with 98% occurring only once. Input material: naive CD4+ T cells sorted from blood. The subset is: CD45RA+ positively selected. The origin of the receptors is a young man in good health.

The J gene is TRBJ2-5, the V gene TRBV9, with TRBD2 as a possible D gene (5 bases). Trimming took off 1 base at V and 4 bases at J, with 14 bases between the two ends. The CDR3 loop spans 15 amino acids. Germline loops: CDR1 SGDLS, CDR2 YYNGEE. CDR3 residues: CASSVSGKWGETQYF. The CDR3 region has the DNA TGTGCCAGCAGCGTATCGGGAAAGTGGGGAGAGACCCAGTACTTC.

The chain has TRBV19 and TRBJ2-7; the match to TRBD1 covers 8 bases. The CDR3 has 15 residues. Unmatched junction bases numbered 7, after V lost 2 bases and J lost 4 bases. CDR1 and CDR2 from the germline V gene are LNHDA and SQIVND (reference sequence). This chain's CDR3 is CASSILVGQGYEQYF. The CDR3 DNA reads TGTGCCAGTAGTATATTAGTAGGACAGGGTTACGAGCAGTACTTC.

The rearrangement joins TRBV13 to TRBJ2-1; 11 nucleotides align to TRBD2. CDR1 and CDR2 from the germline V gene are PRHDT and FYEKMQ (reference sequence). V gave up 3 bases and J gave up 7 bases; unmatched junction bases: 11. The CDR3 is made up of 17 amino acids. CDR3 amino acids: CASSFSIAGGPTNEQFF. In nucleotides, the CDR3 is TGTGCCAGCAGCTTCTCTATAGCGGGAGGGCCTACGAATGAGCAGTTCTTC.

This chain connects TRBV19 to TRBJ2-7; D uncertain. The CDR3 sequence is 17 residues long. Trimming took 3 bases from V and 1 from J, leaving 19 bases between them. CDR1 LNHDA and CDR2 SQIVND come from the germline V gene (reference sequence). DNA of the CDR3: TGTGCCAGTAGTATGGGTCCTGGCACAGAAGGGTCCTACGAGCAGTACTTC. It translates to CASSMGPGTEGSYEQYF.

The chain carries TRBV20-1 and TRBJ1-2; D is unclear. CDR3 size: 11 residues. With 2 bases removed from V and 4 bases from J, the gap between germline ends came to 5 bases. Germline V gene lookup returns CDR1 DFQATT and CDR2 SNEGSKA (reference sequence). The CDR3 nucleotides are TGCAGTGCTAGAAATTCCTATGGCTACACCTTC. It is translated as CSARNSYGYTF.

The chain combines TRBV7-9 with TRBJ2-7; possibly TRBD2 for D (5 bases). The germline gives CDR1 SEHNR, CDR2 FQNEAQ (reference sequence). The V gene lost 7 bases and the J gene lost 5 bases, with 15 bases spanning the gap. This CDR3 has 13 amino acids. The DNA of the CDR3 is TGTGCCAGCAATGTGGGCGGGTTGCACGAGCAGTACTTC. It translates to CASNVGGLHEQYF.

The rearrangement uses TRBV5-1 and TRBJ2-7; TRBD1 matches 7 bases. Germline trimming cut 1 base from V and 4 bases from J; bases unmatched to any gene: 5. This CDR3 region has 14 residues. The germline V gene encodes CDR1 SGHRS and CDR2 YFSETQ. The CDR3 sequence is CASSLMGQPYEQYF. Written as DNA, the CDR3 is TGCGCCAGCAGCTTGATGGGACAGCCGTACGAGCAGTACTTC.

Only one count was recorded for this clone. CDR3 protein: CASSRPQTVPIAKNIQYF. CDR3 sequence (DNA): TGTGCCAGCAGTAGGCCTCAGACAGTCCCAATAGCCAAAAACATTCAGTACTTC. The V call is TRBV28, the J call TRBJ2-4; a weak D match, TRBD1 (5 bases). V dropped 5 bases and J dropped 0 bases, with 20 bases sitting between them. CDR1 MDHEN and CDR2 SYDVKM come from the germline V gene. The CDR3 runs 18 residues.

DNA of the CDR3: TGTGCCAGCTCATACAGAGGAGGATCCTACGAGCAGTACTTC. It is translated as CASSYRGGSYEQYF. The chain carries TRBV18 and TRBJ2-7; TRBD2 might be the D (5 bases). The V end lost 5 bases, the J end lost 1 base, and 12 bases lay between the germline ends. CDR3 length: 14 amino acids. The germline V gene has CDR1 KGHSH and CDR2 LQKENI.

The V call is TRBV6-6, the J call TRBJ2-1; 11 nucleotides agree with TRBD2. CDR3 size: 14 residues. With 5 bases clipped from V and 4 bases from J, the junction kept 1 base outside the gene matches. Germline CDR1 reads MNHNY; CDR2 reads SVGAGI (reference sequence). The DNA of the CDR3 is TGTGCCAGCAGTCTAGCGGGAGGATACAATGAGCAGTTCTTC. It codes for CASSLAGGYNEQFF.

The rearrangement links TRBV29-1 to TRBJ2-1; no definite D call. The V end was cut by 3 bases, the J end by 1 base, with 13 bases between. This CDR3 contains 15 residues. The germline V gene encodes CDR1 SQVTM and CDR2 ANQGSEA. This CDR3 reads CSVEPPRGSYNEQFF. The DNA for the CDR3 is TGCAGCGTTGAGCCCCCTAGAGGTTCCTACAATGAGCAGTTCTTC.

CDR3 amino acids: CASSILLNTDTQYF. DNA of the CDR3: TGTGCCAGTAGTATACTCCTAAACACAGATACGCAGTATTTT. The chain has TRBV19 and TRBJ2-3; D not certain. Germline lookup yields CDR1 LNHDA and CDR2 SQIVND (reference sequence). V was shortened by 2 bases and J by 2 bases, with 8 bases between the two germline ends. The CDR3 loop spans 14 amino acids.

The CDR3 sequence: CASSSGTLTNEKLFF. CDR3 DNA sequence: TGTGCCAGCAGCTCGGGGACACTAACTAATGAAAAACTGTTTTTT. The chain carries TRBV7-2 and TRBJ1-4, with a possible D match to TRBD1 (6 bases). This CDR3 has 15 amino acids. Germline V gene data show CDR1 as SGHTA and CDR2 as FQGNSA. V gave up 4 bases and J gave up 1 base, with 10 bases separating them.

The genes are TRBV7-6 and TRBJ2-2; D is unclear. This CDR3 comprises 16 residues. Per germline, CDR1 SGHVS and CDR2 FNYEAQ. With 5 bases removed from V and 1 base from J, the gap between germline ends came to 14 bases. The CDR3 loop reads CASSPGRTRNTGELFF. CDR3 in DNA: TGTGCCAGCAGCCCCGGACGTACACGGAACACCGGGGAGCTGTTTTTT. Using reference TRBV7-6 and TRBJ2-2 for the parts outside the CDR3, the full variable domain is GAGVSQSPRYKVTKRGQDVALRCDPISGHVSLYWYRQALGQGPEFLTYFNYEAQQDKSGLPNDRFSAERPEGSISTLTIQRTEQRDSAMYRCASSPGRTRNTGELFFGEGSRLTVL.

This clone appeared once. The chain is built from TRBV11-2 and TRBJ2-5; no reliable D call. The CDR3 extends over 17 amino acids. Trimming pared 5 bases from V and 5 bases from J, leaving 24 bases between. Germline values: CDR1 SGHAT, CDR2 FQNNGV. In nucleotides, the CDR3 is TGTGCCAGCAGCGAACCCCGAGGCTATAGATCGAGTGAGACCCAGTACTTC. It encodes CASSEPRGYRSSETQYF.

The chain combines TRBV28 with TRBJ2-7; 8 bases fit TRBD1. The trim removed 3 bases at V and 6 bases at J, leaving 7 bases unmatched. The CDR3 runs 14 residues. The germline CDR1 and CDR2 sequences are MDHEN and SYDVKM. Here the CDR3 DNA reads TGTGCCAGCAGTTTGGAACAGGGGGTGGGCGAGCAGTACTTC. It is translated as CASSLEQGVGEQYF.